This T cell receptor beta chain was documented in a study of PD-1 blockade in classical Hodgkin lymphoma. Stated time point: cycle 4 day 1 (C4D1), after 6 weeks of nivolumab. All patients relapsed after autologous stem cell transplantation, and brentuximab vedotin exposure varied. Best overall response was complete response, partial response or progressive disease in these relapsed/refractory classical Hodgkin lymphoma patients. Germline V lookup: CDR1 KGHSH, CDR2 LQKENI. With 0 bases removed from V and 10 bases from J, the gap between germline ends came to 13 bases. There are 14 residues in the CDR3. Comments on this clone: What it binds is unknown.

Study results and limitations: CD4+ TCR diversity climbed significantly by C4D1, unlike CD8+ TCR diversity. TCR diversity at baseline was reported to be reduced in newly diagnosed patients relative to healthy donors. When nivolumab was started under 1 year after ASCT, patients were excluded.

Profiled with immunoSEQ multiplex PCR; TCRdb holds only in-frame clones, not every one. The sample records 50,000 or so clones, around 86% being singletons. The source material was peripheral blood mononuclear cells (PBMCs), sampled before the fourth cycle of nivolumab. The TCR sequence derives from a human donor with classical Hodgkin lymphoma. This chain connects TRBV18 to TRBJ2-1; possibly TRBD2 for D (6 bases). The CDR3 protein is CASSPPWGVREQFF. The DNA of the CDR3 is TGTGCCAGCTCACCACCGTGGGGGGTAAGAGAGCAGTTCTTC.